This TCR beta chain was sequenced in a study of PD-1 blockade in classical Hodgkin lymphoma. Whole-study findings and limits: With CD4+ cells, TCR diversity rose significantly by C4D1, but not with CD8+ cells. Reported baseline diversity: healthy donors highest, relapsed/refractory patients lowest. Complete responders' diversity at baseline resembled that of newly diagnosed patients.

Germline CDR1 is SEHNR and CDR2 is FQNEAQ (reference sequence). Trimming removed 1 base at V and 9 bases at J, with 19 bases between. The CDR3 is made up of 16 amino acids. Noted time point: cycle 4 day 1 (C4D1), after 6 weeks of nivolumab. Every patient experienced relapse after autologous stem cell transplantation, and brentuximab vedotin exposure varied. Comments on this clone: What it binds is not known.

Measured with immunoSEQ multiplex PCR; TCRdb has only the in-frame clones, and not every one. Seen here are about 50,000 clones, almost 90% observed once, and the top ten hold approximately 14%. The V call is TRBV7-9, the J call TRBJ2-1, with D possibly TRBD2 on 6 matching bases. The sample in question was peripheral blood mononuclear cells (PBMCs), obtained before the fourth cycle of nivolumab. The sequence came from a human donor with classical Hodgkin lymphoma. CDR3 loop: CASSLGAGWASGEQFF. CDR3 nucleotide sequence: TGTGCCAGCAGCTTAGGCGCGGGATGGGCTTCGGGTGAGCAGTTCTTC.